These T cell receptor beta chains were read from a single sample in a study of cytomegalovirus exposure and HLA in healthy donors. TCRdb's table, derived via immunoSEQ multiplex PCR, lists solely in-frame clones and lacks some. Of 90,000 to 100,000 clones in the sample, around nine tenths were seen once. Sequences were obtained from PBMCs. The receptor set was obtained from a woman younger than 45 in good health and CMV-seronegative. CDR3s include the opening cysteine and the closing phenylalanine or tryptophan. The D gene is left open where the match is weak. The size of a clone is reported for some rows only, either as once, few or many, or as a class for expanded clones.

CASSRRQGVETQYF TGTGCCAGCAGCCGAAGACAGGGCGTGGAGACCCAGTACTTC TRBJ2-5 TRBV28 - TRBD1
CASTRKGPRDTQYF TGTGCCAGCACAAGGAAGGGGCCCCGTGATACGCAGTATTTT TRBJ2-3 TRBV6-6 - -
CASSLGVREGQPQHF TGTGCCAGCAGCTTAGGTGTGAGGGAAGGTCAGCCCCAGCATTTT TRBJ1-5 TRBV7-2 - -
CSLGLAGEDTQYF TGCAGCTTAGGACTAGCGGGAGAGGATACGCAGTATTTT TRBJ2-3 TRBV29-1 - TRBD2
CASSITHSGNTIYF TGTGCCAGCAGTATTACTCACTCTGGAAACACCATATATTTT TRBJ1-3 TRBV27 once -
CASSVDLRETQYF TGTGCCAGCAGCGTAGACCTGAGGGAGACCCAGTACTTC TRBJ2-5 TRBV9 - -
CASSLGQYEQYF TGTGCCAGCAGTTTGGGACAGTACGAGCAGTACTTC TRBJ2-7 TRBV6-5 - TRBD1
CASSRLGQGRGTEAFF TGTGCCAGCAGCCGCCTGGGACAGGGAAGGGGTACTGAAGCTTTCTTT TRBJ1-1 TRBV27 - TRBD1
CASSQDRGQWGPYEQYF TGCGCCAGCAGCCAAGATAGGGGACAGTGGGGACCCTACGAGCAGTACTTC TRBJ2-7 TRBV4-3 - TRBD1
CAAGGWSTDTQYF TGTGCGGCAGGGGGTTGGAGCACAGATACGCAGTATTTT TRBJ2-3 TRBV6-1 - TRBD1
CASSEWGLGDTQYF TGTGCCAGCAGTGAATGGGGGCTTGGGGATACGCAGTATTTT TRBJ2-3 TRBV2 - -
CASSVGGGETQYF TGTGCCAGCAGCGTAGGAGGTGGAGAGACCCAGTACTTC TRBJ2-5 TRBV9 - -
CASSSPSGEETQYF TGTGCCAGCAGTTCGCCTAGCGGAGAAGAGACCCAGTACTTC TRBJ2-5 TRBV28 - TRBD2
CASSGGLAASEYNEQFF TGTGCCAGCAGCGGGGGACTAGCGGCAAGCGAGTACAATGAGCAGTTCTTC TRBJ2-1 TRBV9 - TRBD2
CASSQGEQGADTQYF TGTGCCAGCAGCCAAGGGGAGCAGGGGGCAGATACGCAGTATTTT TRBJ2-3 TRBV4-2 once TRBD1
CASSLFSGSGYTF TGTGCCAGCAGCTTATTTTCGGGGTCTGGCTACACCTTC TRBJ1-2 TRBV7-9 - -
CASSQVAGGLDEQYF TGTGCCAGCTCACAGGTAGCGGGGGGTTTGGACGAGCAGTACTTC TRBJ2-7 TRBV18 - TRBD2
CASSTGDFTGELFF TGTGCCAGCAGCACGGGAGACTTTACCGGGGAGCTGTTTTTT TRBJ2-2 TRBV5-4 - -
CAIRGDRENTGELFF TGTGCCATCAGAGGGGACAGAGAGAACACCGGGGAGCTGTTTTTT TRBJ2-2 TRBV10-3 - TRBD1
CASSLRGTGADTQYF TGCGCCAGCAGCTTGCGGGGGACAGGGGCAGATACGCAGTATTTT TRBJ2-3 TRBV5-1 once TRBD1
CASSLFGAEQYF TGTGCCAGCAGTTTATTTGGGGCCGAGCAGTACTTC TRBJ2-7 TRBV28 once -
CASSQQGSGQPQHF TGTGCCAGCAGTCAACAGGGAAGCGGCCAGCCCCAGCATTTT TRBJ1-5 TRBV2 - -
CASSPAGAYEQYF TGTGCCAGCAGCCCAGCCGGAGCCTACGAGCAGTACTTC TRBJ2-7 TRBV13 - -
CASSPGSQTGIGGYTF TGTGCCAGCAGCCCCGGGTCGCAGACGGGAATCGGTGGCTACACCTTC TRBJ1-2 TRBV5-4 - -
CASSRDRGETEAFF TGTGCCAGCAGCCGAGACAGGGGGGAAACTGAAGCTTTCTTT TRBJ1-1 TRBV7-6 - TRBD1
CASTEGADGYGYTF TGCGCCAGCACCGAGGGGGCCGACGGCTATGGCTACACCTTC TRBJ1-2 TRBV5-1 once TRBD1
CATSREAGAINEQFF TGTGCCACCAGCAGAGAAGCGGGGGCCATCAATGAGCAGTTCTTC TRBJ2-1 TRBV15 few TRBD2
CASSSNPNYQPGRGGYTF TGTGCCAGCAGCTCAAACCCCAACTATCAACCGGGACGGGGGGGTTACACCTTC TRBJ1-2 TRBV7-2 - -
CASSGSEIRNQPQHF TGTGCCAGCAGTGGAAGCGAGATCCGCAATCAGCCCCAGCATTTT TRBJ1-5 TRBV6-1 - -
CASSLRSGGARVTDTQYF TGTGCCAGCAGCTTACGTAGCGGGGGGGCCAGGGTGACAGATACGCAGTATTTT TRBJ2-3 TRBV7-8 - TRBD2
CASSLGQGYSYNEQFF TGTGCCAGCAGCTTGGGGCAGGGTTACTCCTACAATGAGCAGTTCTTC TRBJ2-1 TRBV5-6 - -
CAIWGGRQTYEQYF TGTGCCATCTGGGGGGGGCGGCAGACCTACGAGCAGTACTTC TRBJ2-7 TRBV10-3 - -